This T cell receptor (beta chain) came from a study of cytomegalovirus exposure and HLA in healthy donors. Study background: A subsequent analysis reported that the roughly 120 validation repertoires were produced on the same platform that had also been used for the 600 to 700 first-cohort repertoires. Study findings and constraints: In vitro confirmation showed a few CMV-associated chains to be CMV antigen specific. Cytomegalovirus association was assigned to more than 150 TCR beta chains. Most TCR sequences showed up rarely, but some public TCRs showed up in many donors.

Notes on this clone: Its cognate antigen is unknown.

The repertoire was sequenced with immunoSEQ multiplex PCR; TCRdb's copy has only in-frame clones and lacks some. The repertoire holds 90,000 to 150,000 clones, with 88% as singletons. The V segment lost 8 bases and the J segment 2 bases; nucleotides outside the gene matches: 5. CDR3 length equals 14 residues. Germline V gene lookup returns CDR1 SNHLY and CDR2 FYNNEI. This clonotype was sampled from a woman younger than 30 in good health and CMV-seropositive. The sequenced sample consisted of PBMCs. The rearrangement links TRBV2 to TRBJ1-5; TRBD1 aligns across 8 bases. Written as DNA, the CDR3 is TGTGCCAGCGGACCGGGACAGGGCAATCAGCCCCAGCATTTT. The encoded protein is CASGPGQGNQPQHF.